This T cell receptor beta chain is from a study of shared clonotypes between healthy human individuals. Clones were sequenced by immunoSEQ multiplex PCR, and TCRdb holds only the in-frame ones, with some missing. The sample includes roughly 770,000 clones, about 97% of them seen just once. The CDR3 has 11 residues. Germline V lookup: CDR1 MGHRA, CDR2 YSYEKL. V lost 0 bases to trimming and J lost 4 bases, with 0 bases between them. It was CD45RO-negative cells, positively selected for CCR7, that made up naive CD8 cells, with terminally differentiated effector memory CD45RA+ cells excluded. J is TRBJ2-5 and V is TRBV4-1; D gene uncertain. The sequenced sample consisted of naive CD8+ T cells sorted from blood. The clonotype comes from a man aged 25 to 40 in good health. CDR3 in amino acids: CASSQEETQYF. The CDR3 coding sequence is TGCGCCAGCAGCCAAGAAGAGACCCAGTACTTC.